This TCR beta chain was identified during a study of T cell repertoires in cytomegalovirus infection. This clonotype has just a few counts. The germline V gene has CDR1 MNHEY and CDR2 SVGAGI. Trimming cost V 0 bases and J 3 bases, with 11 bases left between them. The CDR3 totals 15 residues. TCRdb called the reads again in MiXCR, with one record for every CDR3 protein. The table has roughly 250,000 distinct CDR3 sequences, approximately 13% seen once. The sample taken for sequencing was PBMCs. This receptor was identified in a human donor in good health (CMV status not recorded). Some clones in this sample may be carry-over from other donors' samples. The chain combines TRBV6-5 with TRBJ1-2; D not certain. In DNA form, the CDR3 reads TGTGCCAGCAGTTACTCGTTAGGGAGGGACTATGGCTACACCTTC. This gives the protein CASSYSLGRDYGYTF.